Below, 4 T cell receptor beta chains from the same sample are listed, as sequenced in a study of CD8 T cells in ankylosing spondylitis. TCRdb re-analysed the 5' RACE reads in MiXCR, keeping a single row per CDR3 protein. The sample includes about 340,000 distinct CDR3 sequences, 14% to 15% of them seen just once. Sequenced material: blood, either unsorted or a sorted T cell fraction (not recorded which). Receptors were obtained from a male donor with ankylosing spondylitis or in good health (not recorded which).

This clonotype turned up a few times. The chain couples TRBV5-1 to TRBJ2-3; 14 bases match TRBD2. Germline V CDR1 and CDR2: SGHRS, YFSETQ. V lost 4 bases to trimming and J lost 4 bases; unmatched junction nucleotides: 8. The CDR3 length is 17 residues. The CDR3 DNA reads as TGCGCCAGCAGCAAAGGGACTAGCGGGAGAATGGCAGATACGCAGTATTTT. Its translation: CASSKGTSGRMADTQYF.

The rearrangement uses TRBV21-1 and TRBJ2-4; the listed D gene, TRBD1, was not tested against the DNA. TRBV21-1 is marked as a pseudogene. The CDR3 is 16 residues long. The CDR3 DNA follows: TGTGCCAGCAGCAATAACAGGAGGAAGGACAAAAACATTCAGTACTTC. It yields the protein CASSNNRRKDKNIQYF.

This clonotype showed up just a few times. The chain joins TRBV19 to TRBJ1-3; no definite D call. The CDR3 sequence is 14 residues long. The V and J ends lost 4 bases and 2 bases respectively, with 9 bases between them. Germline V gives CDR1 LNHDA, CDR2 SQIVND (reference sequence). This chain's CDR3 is CASSSGAPGNTIYF. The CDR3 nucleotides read TGTGCCAGTAGTAGCGGTGCGCCTGGAAACACCATATATTTT.

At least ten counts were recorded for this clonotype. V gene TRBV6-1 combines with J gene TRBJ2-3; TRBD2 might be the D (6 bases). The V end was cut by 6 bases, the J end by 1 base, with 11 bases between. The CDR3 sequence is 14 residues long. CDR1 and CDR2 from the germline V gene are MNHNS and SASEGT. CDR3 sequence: CASRTAGRTDTQYF. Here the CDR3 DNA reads TGTGCCAGCAGGACAGCGGGTCGCACAGATACGCAGTATTTT.